The clone carrying this T cell receptor (beta chain) was recorded at least ten times. Its target is not known. These data belong to a study of T-cell memory formation after mild COVID-19. Study findings and constraints: Still unconfirmed is whether the second-wave clones peaking on day 37 recognized SARS-CoV-2.

Amplification by 5'RACE using constant-segment primers produced TCR alpha and TCR beta cDNA libraries that carried sample barcodes and UMIs. TCRdb re-analysed the 5' RACE reads in MiXCR, keeping a single row per CDR3 protein. The sample lists about 38,000 distinct CDR3 sequences, about an eighth seen once, with around 28% in the top ten. The CDR3 covers 14 residues. The ends were cut back, 2 bases at V and 3 bases at J, with 8 bases in the middle. Sequencing was performed on PBMCs or a T cell subset sorted from them (not recorded which). This chain links TRBV12-3 or TRBV12-4 with TRBJ2-1; D not resolved. This TCR was sampled from a man between 18 and 29 years old who had mild COVID-19 (a few samples of this study predate the infection). Cell type and time point are not known. CDR3 residues: CASSLRRIYNEQFF. CDR3 DNA sequence: TGTGCCAGCAGTTTACGCCGGATCTACAATGAGCAGTTCTTC.